A single sample is the source of the 26 T cell receptor beta chains below, sequenced in a study of cytomegalovirus exposure and HLA in healthy donors. It was with 60 Vbeta and 13 Jbeta primers that the PCR ran. Method: immunoSEQ multiplex PCR; TCRdb's copy keeps in-frame clones and lacks some. The sample includes fewer than 200,000 clones, around 69% of them seen just once. The specimen was PBMCs. These receptors all stem from a man aged 60 to 75 in good health and CMV-seronegative.

The sample holds a few counts of this clone. The chain couples TRBV9 to TRBJ2-3, with D tentatively TRBD1 (5 bases). This CDR3 spans 15 amino acids. The V gene's germline CDR1 is SGDLS and CDR2 YYNGEE. V was trimmed by 0 bases and J by 1 base, leaving 9 bases between them. The CDR3 DNA follows: TGTGCCAGCAGCGTAGGGGTAGGGGGCACAGATACGCAGTATTTT. Translation gives CASSVGVGGTDTQYF.

The chain has TRBV15 and TRBJ2-5; the D is unclear. This CDR3 is 13 amino acids long. V was shortened by 0 bases and J by 3 bases, with 5 bases between the two germline ends. Germline CDR1 LNHNV, CDR2 YYDKDF (reference sequence). CDR3 in amino acids: CATSREREETQYF. The CDR3 nucleotides are TGTGCCACCAGCAGAGAAAGAGAAGAGACCCAGTACTTC.

This chain links TRBV28 with TRBJ1-2; no clear D. The CDR3 is 15 residues long. Trimming shortened V by 5 bases and J by 2 bases, and 15 bases separated the two germline ends. The germline V gene has CDR1 MDHEN and CDR2 SYDVKM. DNA for the CDR3: TGTGCCAGCAGTGAGTGGAGGGCTGGGAACTATGGCTACACCTTC. Its protein product is CASSEWRAGNYGYTF.

V and J are TRBV4-2 and TRBJ2-7; 7 bases match TRBD1. The V and J ends lost 1 base and 3 bases, in that order; junction bases with no gene match: 9. Germline CDR1 is LGHNA and CDR2 is YNFKEQ. This CDR3 is built from 16 residues. This chain's CDR3 is CASSQAWTGQYYEQYF. The CDR3 DNA follows: TGTGCCAGCAGCCAAGCTTGGACAGGTCAATACTACGAGCAGTACTTC.

This chain uses TRBV27 with TRBJ2-6; 8 bases match TRBD1. V lost 4 bases to trimming and J lost 0 bases; unmatched junction nucleotides: 8. CDR1 and CDR2 (germline): MNHEY, SMNVEV (reference sequence). CDR3 length equals 18 residues. Written as DNA, the CDR3 is TGTGCCAGCAGTTCCGGACAGGGCGGAGGCTCTGGGGCCAACGTCCTGACTTTC. This translates into CASSSGQGGGSGANVLTF.

This chain connects TRBV9 to TRBJ2-1, with 12 bases aligning to TRBD2. Trimming took 0 bases from V and 3 from J; bases not matched to a gene: 13. The CDR3 covers 20 residues. Germline V gene lookup returns CDR1 SGDLS and CDR2 YYNGEE. The DNA for the CDR3 is TGTGCCAGCAGCGTAGCTACAAGACTAGCGGGAGCCGGGGGCTACAATGAGCAGTTCTTC. Translated, it gives CASSVATRLAGAGGYNEQFF. The whole variable domain, remainder taken from reference TRBV9 and TRBJ2-1, is DSGVTQTPKHLITATGQRVTLRCSPRSGDLSVYWYQQSLDQGLQFLIQYYNGEERAKGNILERFSAQQFPDLHSELNLSSLELGDSALYFCASSVATRLAGAGGYNEQFFGPGTRLTVL.

The chain uses TRBV15 and TRBJ2-1; 11 nucleotides align to TRBD2. The CDR3 has 16 amino acids. CDR1 and CDR2 from the germline V gene are LNHNV and YYDKDF (reference sequence). Germline trimming cut 3 bases from V and 4 bases from J; bases unmatched to any gene: 5. The CDR3 sequence: CATSRKLAGVYNEQFF. The CDR3 DNA reads as TGTGCCACCAGCAGGAAACTAGCGGGAGTTTACAATGAGCAGTTCTTC.

The V gene is TRBV28, the J gene TRBJ2-4; 8 nucleotides align to TRBD1. V shed 7 bases, J shed 4 bases, and the junction held 12 bases outside the gene matches. This CDR3 spans 16 amino acids. The germline CDR1 and CDR2 sequences are MDHEN and SYDVKM. For the CDR3, the DNA is TGTGCCAGCAACAGTTTCTCAGGGGGCGTTAAAAACATTCAGTACTTC. Protein: CASNSFSGGVKNIQYF.

The V and J genes are TRBV6-1 and TRBJ1-5; no reliable D call. This CDR3 spans 14 amino acids. Trimming stripped 3 bases from V and 11 bases from J, with 17 bases between. The germline V gene encodes CDR1 MNHNS and CDR2 SASEGT. The CDR3 coding sequence is TGTGCCAGCAGTGAGGGGAGGGAGGAGAGGACCCAGCATTTT. The encoded protein is CASSEGREERTQHF.

This sequence joins TRBV12-5 and TRBJ2-1, with a possible D match to TRBD2 (6 bases). The germline V gene has CDR1 LGHNT and CDR2 FRNRAP. This CDR3 contains 15 residues. With 4 bases removed from V and 2 bases from J, the gap between germline ends came to 12 bases. In DNA form, the CDR3 reads TGTGCTAGTGGTTCGGGGGATCTGACCTACAATGAGCAGTTCTTC. Protein: CASGSGDLTYNEQFF.

This chain uses TRBV20-1 with TRBJ2-7, with D perhaps matching TRBD1 (6 bases). Germline V gene lookup returns CDR1 DFQATT and CDR2 SNEGSKA (reference sequence). The V and J ends lost 5 bases and 3 bases respectively, with 8 bases between them. The CDR3 consists of 11 residues. The CDR3 DNA sequence: TGCAGTGCTGGGACATTCTACGAGCAGTACTTC. Amino acid sequence: CSAGTFYEQYF.

The V gene is TRBV30, the J gene TRBJ2-5; possibly TRBD2 for D (5 bases). There are 13 residues in the CDR3. Germline lookup yields CDR1 GTSNPN and CDR2 SVGIG (reference sequence). V lost 1 base, J lost 9 bases, and 15 bases lay in between. CDR3 amino acids: CAWSAGLEFAQYF. Written as DNA, the CDR3 is TGTGCCTGGAGTGCCGGACTTGAGTTTGCCCAGTACTTC.

This clone was counted a single time. CDR3 bases: TGTGCCAGCAGTCTACGGACAGGGGAAGGCAATCAGCCCCAGCATTTT. This translates into CASSLRTGEGNQPQHF. V is TRBV28 and J is TRBJ1-5; 9 nucleotides line up with TRBD1. The CDR3 totals 16 residues. Germline V CDR1 and CDR2: MDHEN, SYDVKM. The junction had 7 bases not matched to a gene; V was cut back by 5 bases and J by 2 bases.

V gene TRBV5-1 combines with J gene TRBJ1-3, with no clear D. Germline V gene data show CDR1 as SGHRS and CDR2 as YFSETQ. The CDR3 spans 16 residues. With 0 bases removed from V and 2 bases from J, the gap between germline ends came to 12 bases. The CDR3 spells CASSLVPGMTGNTIYF. The DNA of the CDR3 is TGCGCCAGCAGCTTGGTTCCGGGGATGACTGGAAACACCATATATTTT.

There are a few counts of this clone. The rearrangement joins TRBV27 to TRBJ2-6, with TRBD2 matching 7 bases. The CDR3 sequence is 16 residues long. V was clipped by 6 bases and J by 3 bases; unmatched bases: 8. From germline, CDR1 is MNHEY and CDR2 SMNVEV (reference sequence). DNA of the CDR3: TGTGCCAGCAGACCGTGGGAGGGCGGTGGGGCCAACGTCCTGACTTTC. Amino acids: CASRPWEGGGANVLTF.

The genes are TRBV28 and TRBJ2-1, with 8 bases aligning to TRBD2. The germline V gene has CDR1 MDHEN and CDR2 SYDVKM. V trimming: 7 bases; J trimming: 6 bases; junction bases outside the gene matches: 11. The CDR3 runs 15 residues. The CDR3 DNA is TGTGCCAGCACCATGGGTAGCGGGGAAATCAATGAGCAGTTCTTC. Translated: CASTMGSGEINEQFF.

The chain couples TRBV2 to TRBJ1-1, with a tentative D call TRBD1 (5 bases). The germline V and J ends were trimmed by 6 bases and 1 base, with 12 bases remaining between them. Germline V gives CDR1 SNHLY, CDR2 FYNNEI. The CDR3 consists of 14 residues. CDR3 protein: CASRRPGSNTEAFF. The DNA of the CDR3 is TGTGCCAGCAGAAGGCCAGGGTCGAACACTGAAGCTTTCTTT.

V gene TRBV5-1 combines with J gene TRBJ1-4, with 8 positions matching TRBD1. Germline CDR1 SGHRS, CDR2 YFSETQ. The V gene end was trimmed by 4 bases and the J gene end by 2 bases; junction bases not matched to a gene: 7. This CDR3 comprises 16 residues. CDR3 protein: CASSRMTGATNEKLFF. In DNA, the CDR3 is TGCGCCAGCAGCCGGATGACAGGGGCCACTAATGAAAAACTGTTTTTT.

The chain combines TRBV6-4 with TRBJ2-2, with 8 bases identical to TRBD1. The CDR3 length is 14 residues. Unmatched junction bases numbered 1, after V lost 4 bases and J lost 3 bases. The V gene's germline CDR1 is MRHNA and CDR2 SNTAGT. The CDR3 sequence: CASSAGGDTGELFF. The CDR3, as DNA: TGTGCCAGCAGTGCAGGGGGCGACACCGGGGAGCTGTTTTTT.

The rearrangement uses TRBV11-2 and TRBJ1-2, with D tentatively TRBD1 (5 bases). The CDR3 has 15 amino acids. Deletions cut 4 bases from V and 5 bases from J, with 17 bases between. Germline V lookup: CDR1 SGHAT, CDR2 FQNNGV. CDR3 in DNA: TGTGCCAGCAGCTCCCCCCGGACGGGGGGTTATGGCTACACCTTC. This sequence encodes CASSSPRTGGYGYTF. The full variable domain, its missing parts supplied by reference TRBV11-2 and TRBJ1-2, is EAGVAQSPRYKIIEKRQSVAFWCNPISGHATLYWYQQILGQGPKLLIQFQNNGVVDDSQLPKDRFSAERLKGVDSTLKIQPAKLEDSAVYLCASSSPRTGGYGYTFGSGTRLTVV.

The rearrangement links TRBV15 to TRBJ2-1, with TRBD1 matching 7 bases. V was pared by 4 bases and J by 8 bases, with 8 bases of the junction left unmatched. This CDR3 region has 14 residues. Per germline, CDR1 LNHNV and CDR2 YYDKDF (reference sequence). CDR3 sequence reads: CATSTATGEDEQFF. In DNA form, the CDR3 reads TGTGCCACCAGCACCGCTACAGGGGAAGATGAGCAGTTCTTC. Full variable domain (remainder filled in from reference TRBV15 and TRBJ2-1): DAMVIQNPRYQVTQFGKPVTLSCSQTLNHNVMYWYQQKSSQAPKLLFHYYDKDFNNEADTPDNFQSRRPNTSFCFLDIRSPGLGDTAMYLCATSTATGEDEQFFGPGTRLTVL.

V and J are TRBV18 and TRBJ1-4, with no clear D. The V end lost 5 bases, the J end lost 12 bases, and 19 bases lay between the germline ends. Germline CDR1 is KGHSH and CDR2 is LQKENI. The CDR3 totals 14 residues. CDR3 sequence: CASSYSGQDGELFF. The DNA for the CDR3 is TGTGCCAGCTCATACAGTGGGCAGGACGGGGAACTGTTTTTT.

This clone was seen a single time. The chain joins TRBV5-5 to TRBJ1-2; weak D call: TRBD1 (6 bases). Trimming shortened V by 5 bases and J by 8 bases, and 22 bases separated the two germline ends. CDR3 length equals 15 residues. Germline loops: CDR1 SGHKS, CDR2 YYEKEE (reference sequence). The CDR3 sequence is CASSFRDTLPVGYTF. The CDR3 DNA is TGTGCCAGCAGTTTCCGGGACACTCTCCCTGTGGGCTACACCTTC.

As for this clone: The junction does not match germline at one end; this may be a read error. The J gene is TRBJ2-5, the V gene TRBV5-6; D may be TRBD1 (6 bases). Germline CDR1 reads SGHDT; CDR2 reads YYEEEE. The CDR3 has 13 amino acids. The CDR3 region has the DNA TGTGCCAGCAGCTTGGCAGGGGCAAGGGGCCAAAACTTC. Amino acid sequence: CASSLAGARGQNF.

J is TRBJ2-3 and V is TRBV19; 7 bases map to TRBD1. The CDR3 extends over 17 amino acids. The germline V gene has CDR1 LNHDA and CDR2 SQIVND (reference sequence). The V gene end was trimmed by 5 bases and the J gene end by 1 base; junction bases not matched to a gene: 12. The CDR3 loop reads CASSEQGRAFGTDTQYF. In DNA form, the CDR3 reads TGTGCCAGTAGTGAACAGGGGCGAGCGTTCGGCACAGATACGCAGTATTTT. The whole variable domain, filled in from reference TRBV19 and TRBJ2-3, reads DGGITQSPKYLFRKEGQNVTLSCEQNLNHDAMYWYRQDPGQGLRLIYYSQIVNDFQKGDIAEGYSVSREKKESFPLTVTSAQKNPTAFYLCASSEQGRAFGTDTQYFGPGTRLTVL.

The chain employs TRBV5-6 and TRBJ2-1; the D is unclear. Germline V gene data show CDR1 as SGHDT and CDR2 as YYEEEE. Trimming removed 4 bases from V and 8 bases from J, with 10 bases in between. The CDR3 has 12 residues. As DNA, the CDR3 is TGTGCCAGCAGCCTTGAGGAATATGAGCAGTTCTTC. Encoded protein: CASSLEEYEQFF. Based on the CDR3 plus reference TRBV5-6 and TRBJ2-1, the full variable domain is DAGVTQSPTHLIKTRGQQVTLRCSPKSGHDTVSWYQQALGQGPQFIFQYYEEEERQRGNFPDRFSGHQFPNYSSELNVNALLLGDSALYLCASSLEEYEQFFGPGTRLTVL.